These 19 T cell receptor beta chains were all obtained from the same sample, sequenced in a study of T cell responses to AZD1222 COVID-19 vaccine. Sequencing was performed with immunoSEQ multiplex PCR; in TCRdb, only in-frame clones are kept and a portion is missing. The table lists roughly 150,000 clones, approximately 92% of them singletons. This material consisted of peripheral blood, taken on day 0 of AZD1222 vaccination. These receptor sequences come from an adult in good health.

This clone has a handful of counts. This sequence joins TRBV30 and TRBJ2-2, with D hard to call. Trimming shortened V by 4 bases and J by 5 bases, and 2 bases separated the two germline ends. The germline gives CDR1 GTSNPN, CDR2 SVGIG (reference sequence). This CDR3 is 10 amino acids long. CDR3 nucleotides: TGTGCCTGGATGACCGGGGAGCTGTTTTTT. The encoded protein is CAWMTGELFF.

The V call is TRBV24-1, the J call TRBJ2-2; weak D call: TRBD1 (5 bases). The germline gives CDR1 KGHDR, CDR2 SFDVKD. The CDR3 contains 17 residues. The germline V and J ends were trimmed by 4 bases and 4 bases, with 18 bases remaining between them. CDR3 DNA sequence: TGTGCCACCAGTGACCCAGGGATCCGCGACGGCACCGGGGAGCTGTTTTTT. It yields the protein CATSDPGIRDGTGELFF.

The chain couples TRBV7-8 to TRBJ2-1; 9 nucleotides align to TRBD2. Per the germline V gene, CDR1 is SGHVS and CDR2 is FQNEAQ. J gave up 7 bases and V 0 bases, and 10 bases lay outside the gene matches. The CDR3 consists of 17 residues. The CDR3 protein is CASSLAQRGAGLNEQFF. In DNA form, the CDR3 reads TGTGCCAGCAGCTTAGCGCAGCGGGGGGCAGGTTTGAATGAGCAGTTCTTC.

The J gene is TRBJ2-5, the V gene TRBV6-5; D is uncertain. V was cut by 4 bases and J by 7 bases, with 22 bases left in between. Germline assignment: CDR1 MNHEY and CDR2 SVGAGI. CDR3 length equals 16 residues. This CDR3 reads CASSSHGRNPLGTQYF. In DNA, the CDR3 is TGTGCCAGCAGTTCCCACGGACGAAACCCTTTAGGGACCCAGTACTTC.

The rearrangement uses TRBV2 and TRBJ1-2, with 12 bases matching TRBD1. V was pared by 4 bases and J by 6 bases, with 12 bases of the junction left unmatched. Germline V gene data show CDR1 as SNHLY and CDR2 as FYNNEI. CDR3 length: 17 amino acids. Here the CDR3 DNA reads TGTGCCAGCAGTGCCTTCCCGCCGGGACAGGGGGCGGATGGCTACACCTTC. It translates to CASSAFPPGQGADGYTF.

The CDR3 DNA follows: TGTGCCAGCAGCTTAGCCGGAACTGAAGCTTTCTTT. As protein: CASSLAGTEAFF. The V and J genes are TRBV11-2 and TRBJ1-1, with D uncertain. The germline V gene encodes CDR1 SGHAT and CDR2 FQNNGV. The CDR3 extends over 12 amino acids. Trimming left V 1 base short and J 5 bases short, with 5 bases between.

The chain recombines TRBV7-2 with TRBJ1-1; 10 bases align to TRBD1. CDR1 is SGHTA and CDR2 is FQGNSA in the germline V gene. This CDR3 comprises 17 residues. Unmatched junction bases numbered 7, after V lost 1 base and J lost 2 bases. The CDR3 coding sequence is TGTGCCAGCAGCTTAGGGTTTGGGGACAGGGGTAACACTGAAGCTTTCTTT. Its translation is CASSLGFGDRGNTEAFF.

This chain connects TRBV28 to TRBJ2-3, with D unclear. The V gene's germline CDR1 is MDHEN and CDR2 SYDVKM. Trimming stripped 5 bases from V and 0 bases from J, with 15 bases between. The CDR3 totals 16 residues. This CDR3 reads CASSVIMGGSTDTQYF. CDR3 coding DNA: TGTGCCAGCAGTGTCATAATGGGCGGTAGCACAGATACGCAGTATTTT.

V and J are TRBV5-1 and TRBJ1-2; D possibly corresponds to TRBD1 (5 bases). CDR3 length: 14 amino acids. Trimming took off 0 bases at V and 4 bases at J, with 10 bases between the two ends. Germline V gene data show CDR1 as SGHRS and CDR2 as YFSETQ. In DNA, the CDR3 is TGCGCCAGCAGCTTGGCTGAGGGGCCCTATGGCTACACCTTC. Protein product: CASSLAEGPYGYTF.

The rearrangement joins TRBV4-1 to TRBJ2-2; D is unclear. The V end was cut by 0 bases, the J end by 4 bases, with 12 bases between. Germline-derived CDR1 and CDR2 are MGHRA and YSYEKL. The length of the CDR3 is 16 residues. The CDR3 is CASSQEWGTATGELFF. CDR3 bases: TGCGCCAGCAGCCAAGAATGGGGTACCGCCACCGGGGAGCTGTTTTTT.

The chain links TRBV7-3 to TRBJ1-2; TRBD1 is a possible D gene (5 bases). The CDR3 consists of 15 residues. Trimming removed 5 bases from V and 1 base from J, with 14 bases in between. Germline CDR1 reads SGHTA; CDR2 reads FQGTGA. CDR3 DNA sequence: TGTGCCAGCAGCGCGTCCGGGACGGATAACTATGGCTACACCTTC. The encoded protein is CASSASGTDNYGYTF.

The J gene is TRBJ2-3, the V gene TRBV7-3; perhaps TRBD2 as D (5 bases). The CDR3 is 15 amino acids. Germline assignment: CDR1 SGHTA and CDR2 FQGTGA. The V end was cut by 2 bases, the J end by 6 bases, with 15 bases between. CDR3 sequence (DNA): TGTGCCAGCAGCTTAGGTCACCAACTAGTGGATACGCAGTATTTT. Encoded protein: CASSLGHQLVDTQYF.

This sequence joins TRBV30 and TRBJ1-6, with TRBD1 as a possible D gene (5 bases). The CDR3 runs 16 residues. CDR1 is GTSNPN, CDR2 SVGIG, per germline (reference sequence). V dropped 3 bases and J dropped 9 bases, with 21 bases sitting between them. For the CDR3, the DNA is TGTGCCTGGAGCGAGGCGGGGCCCGGGGACGGTTCACCCCTCCACTTT. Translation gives CAWSEAGPGDGSPLHF.

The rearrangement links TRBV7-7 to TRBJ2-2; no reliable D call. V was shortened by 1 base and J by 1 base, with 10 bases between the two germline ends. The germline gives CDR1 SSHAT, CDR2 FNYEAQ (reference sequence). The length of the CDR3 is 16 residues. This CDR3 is CASSLVPAKNTGELFF. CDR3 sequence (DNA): TGTGCCAGCAGCTTAGTCCCGGCTAAGAACACCGGGGAGCTGTTTTTT.

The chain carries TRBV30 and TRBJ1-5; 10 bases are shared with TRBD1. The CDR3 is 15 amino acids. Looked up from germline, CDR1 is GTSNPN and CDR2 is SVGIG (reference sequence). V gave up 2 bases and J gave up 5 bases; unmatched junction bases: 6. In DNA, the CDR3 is TGTGCCTGGAGTCCCGGGACAGGGGTTTATCAGCCCCAGCATTTT. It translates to CAWSPGTGVYQPQHF. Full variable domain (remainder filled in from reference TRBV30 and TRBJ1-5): SQTIHQWPATLVQPVGSPLSLECTVEGTSNPNLYWYRQAAGRGLQLLFYSVGIGQISSEVPQNLSASRPQDRQFILSSKKLLLSDSGFYLCAWSPGTGVYQPQHFGDGTRLSIL.

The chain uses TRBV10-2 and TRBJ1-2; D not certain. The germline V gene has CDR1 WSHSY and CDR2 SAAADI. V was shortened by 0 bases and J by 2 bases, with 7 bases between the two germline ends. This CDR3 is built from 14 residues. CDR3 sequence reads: CASSESVANYGYTF. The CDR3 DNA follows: TGCGCCAGCAGTGAGTCGGTTGCCAACTATGGCTACACCTTC.

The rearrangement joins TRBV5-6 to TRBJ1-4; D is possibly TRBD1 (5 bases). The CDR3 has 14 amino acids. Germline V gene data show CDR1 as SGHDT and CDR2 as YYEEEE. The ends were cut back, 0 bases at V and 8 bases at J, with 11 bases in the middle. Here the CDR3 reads CASSLVGRQEKLFF. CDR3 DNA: TGTGCCAGCAGCTTGGTCGGACGACAGGAAAAACTGTTTTTT.

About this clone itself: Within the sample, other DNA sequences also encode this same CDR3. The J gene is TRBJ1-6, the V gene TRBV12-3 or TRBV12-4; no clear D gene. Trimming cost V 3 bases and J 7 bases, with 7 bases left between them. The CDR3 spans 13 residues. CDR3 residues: CASSLALNSPLHF. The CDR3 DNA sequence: TGTGCCAGCAGTTTGGCCCTAAATTCACCCCTCCACTTT.

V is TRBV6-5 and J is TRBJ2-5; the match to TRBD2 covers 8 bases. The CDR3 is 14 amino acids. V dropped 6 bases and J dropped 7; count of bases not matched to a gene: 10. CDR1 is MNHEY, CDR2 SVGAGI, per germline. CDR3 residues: CASRPPGLVRTQYF. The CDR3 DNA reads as TGTGCCAGCAGACCTCCGGGACTAGTAAGGACCCAGTACTTC.